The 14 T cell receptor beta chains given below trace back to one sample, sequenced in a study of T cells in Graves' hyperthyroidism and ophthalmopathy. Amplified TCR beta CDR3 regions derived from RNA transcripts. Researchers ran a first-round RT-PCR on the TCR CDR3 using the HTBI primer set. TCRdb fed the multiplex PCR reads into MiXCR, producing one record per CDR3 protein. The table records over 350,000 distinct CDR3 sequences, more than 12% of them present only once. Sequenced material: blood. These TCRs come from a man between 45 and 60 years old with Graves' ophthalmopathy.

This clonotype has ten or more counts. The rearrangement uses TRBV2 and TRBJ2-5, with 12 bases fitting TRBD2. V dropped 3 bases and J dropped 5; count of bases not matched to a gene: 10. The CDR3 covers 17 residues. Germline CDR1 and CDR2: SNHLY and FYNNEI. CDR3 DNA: TGTGCCAGCAGTGACGCTAGCGGGAGGGCAATTTTGGAGACCCAGTACTTC. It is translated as CASSDASGRAILETQYF.

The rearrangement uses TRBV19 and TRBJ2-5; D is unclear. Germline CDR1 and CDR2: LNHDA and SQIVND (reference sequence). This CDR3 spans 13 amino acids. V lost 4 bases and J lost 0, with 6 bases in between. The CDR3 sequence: CASSTRHQETQYF. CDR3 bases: TGTGCCAGTAGTACCCGACACCAAGAGACCCAGTACTTC. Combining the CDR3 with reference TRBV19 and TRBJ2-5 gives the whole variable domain DGGITQSPKYLFRKEGQNVTLSCEQNLNHDAMYWYRQDPGQGLRLIYYSQIVNDFQKGDIAEGYSVSREKKESFPLTVTSAQKNPTAFYLCASSTRHQETQYFGPGTRLLVL.

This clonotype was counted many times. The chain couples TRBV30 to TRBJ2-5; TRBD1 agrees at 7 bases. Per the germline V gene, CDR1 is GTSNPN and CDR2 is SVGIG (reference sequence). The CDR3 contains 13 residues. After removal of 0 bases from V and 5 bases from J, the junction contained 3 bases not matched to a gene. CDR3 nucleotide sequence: TGTGCCTGGAGTGTACAGGGGTGGGAGACCCAGTACTTC. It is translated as CAWSVQGWETQYF.

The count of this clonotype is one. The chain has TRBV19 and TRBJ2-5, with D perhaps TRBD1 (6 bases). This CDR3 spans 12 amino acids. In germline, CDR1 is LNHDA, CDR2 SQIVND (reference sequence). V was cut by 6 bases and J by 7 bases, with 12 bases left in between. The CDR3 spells CASSQIQGTQYF. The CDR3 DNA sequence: TGTGCCAGTAGCCAAATACAGGGGACCCAGTACTTC. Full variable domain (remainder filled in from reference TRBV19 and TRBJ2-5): DGGITQSPKYLFRKEGQNVTLSCEQNLNHDAMYWYRQDPGQGLRLIYYSQIVNDFQKGDIAEGYSVSREKKESFPLTVTSAQKNPTAFYLCASSQIQGTQYFGPGTRLLVL.

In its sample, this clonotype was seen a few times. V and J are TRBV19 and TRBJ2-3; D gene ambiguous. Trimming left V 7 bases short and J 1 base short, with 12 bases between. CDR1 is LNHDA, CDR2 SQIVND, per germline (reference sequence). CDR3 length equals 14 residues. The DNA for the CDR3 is TGTGCCAGTACCCCGAGCTGGGGCACAGATACGCAGTATTTT. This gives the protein CASTPSWGTDTQYF.

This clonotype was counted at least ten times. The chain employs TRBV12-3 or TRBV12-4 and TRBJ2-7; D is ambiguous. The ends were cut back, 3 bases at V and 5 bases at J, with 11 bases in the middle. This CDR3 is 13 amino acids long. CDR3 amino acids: CASSFISLHEQYF. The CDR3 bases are TGTGCCAGCAGTTTTATTAGCCTGCACGAGCAGTACTTC.

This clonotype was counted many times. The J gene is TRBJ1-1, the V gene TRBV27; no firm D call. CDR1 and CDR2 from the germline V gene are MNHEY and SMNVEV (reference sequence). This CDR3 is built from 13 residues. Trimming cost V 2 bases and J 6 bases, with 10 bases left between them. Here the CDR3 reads CASSLIFRAEAFF. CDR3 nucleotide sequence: TGTGCCAGCAGTTTAATTTTCCGCGCTGAAGCTTTCTTT.

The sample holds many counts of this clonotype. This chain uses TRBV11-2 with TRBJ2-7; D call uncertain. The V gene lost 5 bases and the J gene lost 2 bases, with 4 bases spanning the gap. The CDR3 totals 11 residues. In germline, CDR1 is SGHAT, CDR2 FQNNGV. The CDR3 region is CASSAAYEQYF. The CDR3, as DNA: TGTGCCAGCAGCGCGGCCTACGAGCAGTACTTC.

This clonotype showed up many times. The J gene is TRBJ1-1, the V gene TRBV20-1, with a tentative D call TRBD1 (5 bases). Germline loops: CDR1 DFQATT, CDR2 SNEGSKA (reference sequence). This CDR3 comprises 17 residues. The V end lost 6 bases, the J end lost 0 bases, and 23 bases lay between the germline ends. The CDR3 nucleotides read TGCAGTGCAAACAGCAGGGTCGGAGCTCCGATGAACACTGAAGCTTTCTTT. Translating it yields CSANSRVGAPMNTEAFF.

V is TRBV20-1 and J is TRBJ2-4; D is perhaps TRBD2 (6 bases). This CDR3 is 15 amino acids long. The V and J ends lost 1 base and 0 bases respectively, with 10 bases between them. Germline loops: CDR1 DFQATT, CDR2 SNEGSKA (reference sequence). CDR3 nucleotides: TGCAGTGCTAGAGGTCGCGGGGTAGCCAAAAACATTCAGTACTTC. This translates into CSARGRGVAKNIQYF.

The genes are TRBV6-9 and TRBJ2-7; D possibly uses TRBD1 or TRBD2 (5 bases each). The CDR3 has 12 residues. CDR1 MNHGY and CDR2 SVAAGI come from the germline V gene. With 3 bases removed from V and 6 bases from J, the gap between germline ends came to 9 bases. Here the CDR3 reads CASSYPGAEQYF. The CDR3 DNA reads TGTGCCAGCAGTTACCCCGGGGCCGAGCAGTACTTC.

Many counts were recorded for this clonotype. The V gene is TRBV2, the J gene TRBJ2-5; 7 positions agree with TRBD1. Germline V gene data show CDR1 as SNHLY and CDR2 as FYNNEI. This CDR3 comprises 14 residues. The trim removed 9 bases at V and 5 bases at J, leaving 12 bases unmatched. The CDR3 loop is CASHRGPQAETQYF. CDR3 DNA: TGTGCCAGTCACAGGGGACCACAAGCCGAGACCCAGTACTTC.

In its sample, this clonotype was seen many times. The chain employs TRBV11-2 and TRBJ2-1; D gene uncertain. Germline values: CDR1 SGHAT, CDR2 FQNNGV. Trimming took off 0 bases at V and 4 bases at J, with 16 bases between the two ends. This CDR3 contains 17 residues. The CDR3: CASSLETSRLWYNEQFF. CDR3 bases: TGTGCCAGCAGCTTAGAAACCTCCAGGTTATGGTACAATGAGCAGTTCTTC.

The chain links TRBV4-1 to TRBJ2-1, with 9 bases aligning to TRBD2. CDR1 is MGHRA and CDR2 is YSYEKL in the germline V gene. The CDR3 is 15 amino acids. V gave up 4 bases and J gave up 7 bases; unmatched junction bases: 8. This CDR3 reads CASSPLAGEENEQFF. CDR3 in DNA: TGCGCCAGCAGCCCCTTAGCGGGAGAGGAGAATGAGCAGTTCTTC.